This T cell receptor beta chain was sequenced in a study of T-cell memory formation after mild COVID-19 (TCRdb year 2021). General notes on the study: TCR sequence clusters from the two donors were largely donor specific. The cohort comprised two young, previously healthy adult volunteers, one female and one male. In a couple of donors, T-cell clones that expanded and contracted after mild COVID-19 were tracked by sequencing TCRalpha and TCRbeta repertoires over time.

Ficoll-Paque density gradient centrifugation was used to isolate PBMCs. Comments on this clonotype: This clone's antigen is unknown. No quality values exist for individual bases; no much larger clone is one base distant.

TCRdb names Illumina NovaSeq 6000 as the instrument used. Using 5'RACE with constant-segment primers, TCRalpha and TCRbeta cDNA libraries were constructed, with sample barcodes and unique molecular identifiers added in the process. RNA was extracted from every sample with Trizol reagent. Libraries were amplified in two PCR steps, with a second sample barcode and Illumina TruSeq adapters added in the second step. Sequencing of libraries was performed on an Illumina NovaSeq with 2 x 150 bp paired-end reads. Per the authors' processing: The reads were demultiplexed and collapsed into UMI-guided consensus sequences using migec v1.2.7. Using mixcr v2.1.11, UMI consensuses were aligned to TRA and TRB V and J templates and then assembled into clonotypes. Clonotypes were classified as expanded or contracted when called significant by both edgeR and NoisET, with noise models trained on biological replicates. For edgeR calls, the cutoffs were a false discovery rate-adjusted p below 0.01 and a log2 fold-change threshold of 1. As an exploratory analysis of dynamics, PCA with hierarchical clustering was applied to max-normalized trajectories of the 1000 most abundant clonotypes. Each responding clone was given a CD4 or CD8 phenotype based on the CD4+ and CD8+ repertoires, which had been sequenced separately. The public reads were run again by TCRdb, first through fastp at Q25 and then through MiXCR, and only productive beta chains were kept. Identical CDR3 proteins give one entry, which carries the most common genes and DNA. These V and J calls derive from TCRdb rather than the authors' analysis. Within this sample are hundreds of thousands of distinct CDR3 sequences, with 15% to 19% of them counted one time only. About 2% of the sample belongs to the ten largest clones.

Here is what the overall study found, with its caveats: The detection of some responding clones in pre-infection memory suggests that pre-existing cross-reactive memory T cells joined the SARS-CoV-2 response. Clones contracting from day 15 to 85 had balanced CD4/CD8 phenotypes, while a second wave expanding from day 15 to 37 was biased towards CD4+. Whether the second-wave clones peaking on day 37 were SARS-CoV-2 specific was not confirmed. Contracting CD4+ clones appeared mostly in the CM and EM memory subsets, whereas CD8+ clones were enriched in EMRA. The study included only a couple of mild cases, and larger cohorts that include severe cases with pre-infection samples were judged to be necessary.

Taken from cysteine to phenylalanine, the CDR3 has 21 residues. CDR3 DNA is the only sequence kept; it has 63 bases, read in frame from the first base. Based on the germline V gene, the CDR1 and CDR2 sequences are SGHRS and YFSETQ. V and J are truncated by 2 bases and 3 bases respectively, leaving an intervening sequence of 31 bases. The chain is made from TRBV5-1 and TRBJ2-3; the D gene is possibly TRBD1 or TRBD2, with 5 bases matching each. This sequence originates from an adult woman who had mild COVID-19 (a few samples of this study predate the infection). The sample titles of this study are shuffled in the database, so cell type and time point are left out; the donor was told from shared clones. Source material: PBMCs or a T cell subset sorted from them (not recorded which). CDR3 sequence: CASSFDLLAGTDLLVTDTQYF. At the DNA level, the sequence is TGCGCCAGCAGCTTCGACCTTCTGGCAGGGACGGATTTGTTGGTGACAGATACGCAGTATTTT.